These T cell receptor beta chains were read from a single sample in a study of beta chain features in type 1 diabetes. TCRdb's table, derived via immunoSEQ multiplex PCR, lists solely in-frame clones and lacks some. The sample gives some 150,000 clones, more than 9.5% of which show up once; around 2.1% is in the top ten. The material sequenced was central memory CD4+ T cells from blood. The receptors here all came from a man between 18 and 29 years old in good health. Each CDR3 is given without its conserved first and last residue.

TRBJ2-1 | 13 | TRBV5-4 | ASSPQGAISNEQF
TRBJ2-6 | 14 | TRBV5-1 | ASSLAIFSGANVLT
TRBJ2-3 | 13 | TRBV9 | ASSVSGGSTDTQY
TRBJ2-3 | 15 | TRBV7-2 | ASSLAGGGWGTDTQY
TRBJ2-5 | 10 | TRBV25-1 | ASRGVGETQY
TRBJ2-2 | 11 | TRBV29-1 | SVGQGAAGELF
TRBJ2-5 | 13 | TRBV5-6 | ASSLVATGIETQY
TRBJ1-6 | 11 | TRBV19 | ASKVTPNSPLH
TRBJ1-5 | 11 | TRBV30 | AWSRTSNQPQH
TRBJ1-5 | 15 | TRBV27 | ASSLYPPTGSNQPQH
TRBJ2-2 | 13 | TRBV9 | ASSRDYRNTGELF
TRBJ2-2 | 13 | TRBV4-3 | ASRVGDRDTGELF
TRBJ2-7 | 13 | TRBV9 | ASSVVAGGPYEQY
TRBJ1-1 | 9 | TRBV27 | ASGRVSEAF
TRBJ2-7 | 13 | TRBV6-5 | ASSYSRQGDNEQY
TRBJ2-2 | 12 | TRBV29-1 | SGGQGRNTGELF
TRBJ1-2 | 11 | TRBV5-1 | ASSPTWGNGYT
TRBJ2-7 | 15 | TRBV9 | ASSVGSSREISYEQY
TRBJ1-1 | 11 | TRBV18 | ASSPLTNTEAF
TRBJ2-1 | 12 | TRBV29-1 | SGSLTSAYNEQF